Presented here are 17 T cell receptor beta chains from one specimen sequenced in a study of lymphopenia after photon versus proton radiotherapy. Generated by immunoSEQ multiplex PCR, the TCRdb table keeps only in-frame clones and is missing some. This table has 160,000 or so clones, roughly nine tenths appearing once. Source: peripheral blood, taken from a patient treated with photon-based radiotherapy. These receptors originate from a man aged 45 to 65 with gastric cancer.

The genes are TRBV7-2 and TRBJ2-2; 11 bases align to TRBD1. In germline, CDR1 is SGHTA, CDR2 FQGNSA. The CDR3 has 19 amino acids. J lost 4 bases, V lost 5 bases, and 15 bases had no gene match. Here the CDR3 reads CASSPRRDRGFFLTGELFF. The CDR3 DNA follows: TGTGCCAGCAGCCCAAGGAGGGACAGGGGGTTTTTCCTCACCGGGGAGCTGTTTTTT. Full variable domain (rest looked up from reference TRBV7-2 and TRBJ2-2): GAGVSQSPSNKVTEKGKDVELRCDPISGHTALYWYRQSLGQGLEFLIYFQGNSAPDKSGLPSDRFSAERTGGSVSTLTIQRTQQEDSAVYLCASSPRRDRGFFLTGELFFGEGSRLTVL.

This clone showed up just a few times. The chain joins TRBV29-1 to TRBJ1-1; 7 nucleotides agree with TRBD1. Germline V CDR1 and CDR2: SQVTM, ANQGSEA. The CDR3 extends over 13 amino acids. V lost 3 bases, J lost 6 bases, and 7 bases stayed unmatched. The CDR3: CSVDRPGGAEAFF. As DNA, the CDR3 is TGCAGCGTTGACCGCCCAGGGGGAGCTGAAGCTTTCTTT.

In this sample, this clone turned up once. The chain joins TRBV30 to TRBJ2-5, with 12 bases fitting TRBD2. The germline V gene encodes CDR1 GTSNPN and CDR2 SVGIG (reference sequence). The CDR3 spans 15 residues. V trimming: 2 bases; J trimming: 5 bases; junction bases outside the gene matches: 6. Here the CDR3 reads CAWSLAGGPRETQYF. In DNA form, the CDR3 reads TGTGCCTGGAGTCTAGCGGGAGGGCCCCGGGAGACCCAGTACTTC.

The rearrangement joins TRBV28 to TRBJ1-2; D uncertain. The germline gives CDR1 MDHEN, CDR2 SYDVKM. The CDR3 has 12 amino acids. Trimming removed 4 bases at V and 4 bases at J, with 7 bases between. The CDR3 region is CASSSLFYGYTF. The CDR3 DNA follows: TGTGCCAGCAGTTCCCTCTTCTATGGCTACACCTTC.

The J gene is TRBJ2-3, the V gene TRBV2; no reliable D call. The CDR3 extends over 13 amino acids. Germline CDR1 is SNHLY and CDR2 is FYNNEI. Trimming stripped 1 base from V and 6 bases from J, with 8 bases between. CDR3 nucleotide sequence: TGTGCCAGCAGTGAAGGAAGGGATGATACGCAGTATTTT. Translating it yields CASSEGRDDTQYF. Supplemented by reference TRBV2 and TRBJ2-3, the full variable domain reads EPEVTQTPSHQVTQMGQEVILRCVPISNHLYFYWYRQILGQKVEFLVSFYNNEISEKSEIFDDQFSVERPDGSNFTLKIRSTKLEDSAMYFCASSEGRDDTQYFGPGTRLTVL.

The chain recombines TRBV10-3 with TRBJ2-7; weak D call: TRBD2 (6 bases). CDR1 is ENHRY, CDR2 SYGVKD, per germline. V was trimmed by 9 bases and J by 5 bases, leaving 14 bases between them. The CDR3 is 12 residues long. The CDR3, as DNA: TGTGCCATATCCGCGGGGCTTGACGAGCAGTACTTC. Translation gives CAISAGLDEQYF.

DNA of the CDR3: TGTGCCAGCAGTTACGGGTATGGGACAGGGAGCACTGAAGCTTTCTTT. This translates into CASSYGYGTGSTEAFF. V gene TRBV6-5 combines with J gene TRBJ1-1, with 9 bases identical to TRBD1. This CDR3 is built from 16 residues. In germline, CDR1 is MNHEY, CDR2 SVGAGI. V was clipped by 2 bases and J by 4 bases; unmatched bases: 8.

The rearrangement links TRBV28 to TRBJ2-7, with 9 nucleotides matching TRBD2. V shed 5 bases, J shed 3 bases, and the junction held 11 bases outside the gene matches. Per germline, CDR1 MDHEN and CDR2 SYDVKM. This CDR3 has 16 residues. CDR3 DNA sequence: TGTGCCAGCAGTATCTCAGAGACTAGCGGATACTACGAGCAGTACTTC. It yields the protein CASSISETSGYYEQYF.

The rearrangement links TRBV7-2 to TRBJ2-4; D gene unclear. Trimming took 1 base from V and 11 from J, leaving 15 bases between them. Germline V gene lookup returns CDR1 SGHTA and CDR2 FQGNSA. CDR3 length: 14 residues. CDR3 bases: TGTGCCAGCAGCTTAGGACACTCGGGTGAGGTTCAGTACTTC. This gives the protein CASSLGHSGEVQYF.

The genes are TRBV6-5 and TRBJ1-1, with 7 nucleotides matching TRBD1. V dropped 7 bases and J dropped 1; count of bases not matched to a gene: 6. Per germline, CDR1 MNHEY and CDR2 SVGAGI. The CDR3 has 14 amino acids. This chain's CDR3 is CASTPGTANTEAFF. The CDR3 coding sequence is TGTGCCAGCACCCCCGGGACAGCGAACACTGAAGCTTTCTTT.

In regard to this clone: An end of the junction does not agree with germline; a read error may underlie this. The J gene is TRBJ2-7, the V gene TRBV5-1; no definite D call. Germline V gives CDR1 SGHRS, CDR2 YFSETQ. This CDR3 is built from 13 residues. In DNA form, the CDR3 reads TGCGCCAGCAGCTTGAATAGTTGGGCAGGACGGGACTTC. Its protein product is CASSLNSWAGRDF. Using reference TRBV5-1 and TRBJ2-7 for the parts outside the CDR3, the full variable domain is KAGVTQTPRYLIKTRGQQVTLSCSPISGHRSVSWYQQTPGQGLQFLFEYFSETQRNKGNFPGRFSGRQFSNSRSEMNVSTLELGDSALYLCASSLNSWAGRDFGPGTRLTVT.

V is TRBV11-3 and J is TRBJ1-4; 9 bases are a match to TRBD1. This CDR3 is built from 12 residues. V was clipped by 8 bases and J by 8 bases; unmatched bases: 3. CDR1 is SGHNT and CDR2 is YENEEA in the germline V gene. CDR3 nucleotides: TGTGCCAGCGAGACAGGGGGAGAAAAACTGTTTTTT. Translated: CASETGGEKLFF.

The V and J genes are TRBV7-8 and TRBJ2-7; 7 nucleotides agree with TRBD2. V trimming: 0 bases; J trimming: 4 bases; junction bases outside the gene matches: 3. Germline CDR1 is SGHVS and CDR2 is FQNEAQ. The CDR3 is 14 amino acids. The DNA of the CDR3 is TGTGCCAGCAGCTTAGCTCTGGGGGGGTACGAGCAGTACTTC. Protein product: CASSLALGGYEQYF.

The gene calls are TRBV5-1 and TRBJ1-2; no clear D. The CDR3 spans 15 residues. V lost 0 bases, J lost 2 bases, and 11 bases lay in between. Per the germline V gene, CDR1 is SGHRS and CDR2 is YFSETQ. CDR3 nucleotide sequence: TGCGCCAGCAGCTTGGCGGCAAAACAGAACTATGGCTACACCTTC. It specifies CASSLAAKQNYGYTF.

The CDR3 spells CASSPPRLTYNEQFF. In nucleotides, the CDR3 is TGTGCCAGCAGCCCCCCTCGACTAACCTACAATGAGCAGTTCTTC. The genes are TRBV28 and TRBJ2-1; TRBD2 is a possible D gene (5 bases). Germline V gene data show CDR1 as MDHEN and CDR2 as SYDVKM. Trimming removed 6 bases from V and 2 bases from J, with 14 bases in between. This CDR3 region has 15 residues.

CDR3 sequence: CASSYSGAYGYTF. DNA for the CDR3: TGTGCCAGCAGTTACTCGGGGGCGTATGGCTACACCTTC. The chain joins TRBV6-6 to TRBJ1-2; D is perhaps TRBD1 (6 bases). Trimming took 0 bases from V and 5 from J, leaving 7 bases between them. Germline assignment: CDR1 MNHNY and CDR2 SVGAGI (reference sequence). CDR3 length: 13 residues.

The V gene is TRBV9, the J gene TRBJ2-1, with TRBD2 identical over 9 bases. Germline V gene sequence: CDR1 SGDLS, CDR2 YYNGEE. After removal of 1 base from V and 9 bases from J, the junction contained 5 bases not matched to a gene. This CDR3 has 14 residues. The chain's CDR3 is CASSVPPLAGEQFF. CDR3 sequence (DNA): TGTGCCAGCAGCGTACCCCCACTAGCGGGTGAGCAGTTCTTC.